Given below is one TCR beta chain in context. The data originate from a study of shared clonotypes between healthy human individuals. Positively selected for CCR7, the CD45RO-negative cells used as naive CD8 cells excluded terminally differentiated effector memory CD45RA+ cells. Germline CDR1 reads SGDLS; CDR2 reads YYNGEE. This CDR3 comprises 15 residues. Trimming left V 3 bases short and J 2 bases short, with 11 bases between. Deep was the level used in running the assay. Sequencing used immunoSEQ multiplex PCR; TCRdb keeps in-frame clones, though not all of them. The profile shows approximately 2,000,000 clones, roughly 95% of them singletons.

The source is a man aged 18 to 35 in good health. Some clones in this sample may be carry-over from other donors' samples. V is TRBV9 and J is TRBJ1-4; D is possibly TRBD1 (5 bases). Sequenced: naive CD8+ T cells from PBMCs. CDR3 residues: CASSAGGSTNEKLFF. Here the CDR3 DNA reads TGTGCCAGCAGCGCGGGGGGAAGTACTAATGAAAAACTGTTTTTT.